This passage covers 18 T cell receptor beta chains from one sample sequenced in a study of identical twins. TCRdb reprocessed the 5' RACE reads with MiXCR, giving one entry per CDR3 protein. This table holds about 660,000 distinct CDR3 sequences, roughly 8% found once. This same sample was also part of a study on yellow fever vaccine responses in identical twins.

Sequenced input: PBMCs. These receptors came from a woman between 18 and 29 years old in good health.

This clonotype was seen repeatedly, ten times or more. The chain carries TRBV12-3 or TRBV12-4 and TRBJ2-7; TRBD2 aligns across 7 bases. V gave up 11 bases and J gave up 0 bases; unmatched junction bases: 10. CDR3 length: 14 amino acids. CDR3 in amino acids: CAARGLRNSYEQYF. The DNA of the CDR3 is TGTGCCGCGCGGGGACTACGGAACTCCTACGAGCAGTACTTC.

This clonotype was detected many times. The rearrangement links TRBV6-1 to TRBJ2-2; 7 bases map to TRBD1. Germline-derived CDR1 and CDR2 are MNHNS and SASEGT. J gave up 1 base and V 6 bases, and 14 bases lay outside the gene matches. The CDR3 covers 18 residues. The DNA of the CDR3 is TGTGCCAGCAGAAGTACGATGCTTACAGGGGAGAACACCGGGGAGCTGTTTTTT. It is translated as CASRSTMLTGENTGELFF.

This clonotype showed up just once. J is TRBJ2-7 and V is TRBV28; D possibly matches TRBD1 or TRBD2 (6 bases each). Germline V gives CDR1 MDHEN, CDR2 SYDVKM. This CDR3 contains 15 residues. V lost 6 bases, J lost 1 base, and 16 bases lay in between. The CDR3 bases are TGTGCCAGCAGCCCCCCTGGGGGGACATCCTACGAGCAGTACTTC. It codes for CASSPPGGTSYEQYF.

This clonotype was seen ten or more times. The chain couples TRBV29-1 to TRBJ2-2; 9 bases are a match to TRBD2. This CDR3 is built from 14 residues. The germline gives CDR1 SQVTM, CDR2 ANQGSEA. V was clipped by 4 bases and J by 2 bases; unmatched bases: 2. The CDR3: CSVGLAVNTGELFF. CDR3 DNA sequence: TGCAGCGTTGGACTAGCGGTTAACACCGGGGAGCTGTTTTTT.

The chain joins TRBV5-1 to TRBJ2-6, with D possibly being TRBD1 (5 bases). V lost 4 bases to trimming and J lost 0 bases, with 17 bases between them. From germline, CDR1 is SGHRS and CDR2 YFSETQ. The CDR3 consists of 18 residues. The CDR3 nucleotides read TGCGCCAGCAGCCTCGATCCCTCTGACAGCTCTGGGGCCAACGTCCTGACTTTC. Amino acids: CASSLDPSDSSGANVLTF.

The chain is built from TRBV5-1 and TRBJ2-1, with 13 bases matching TRBD2. CDR3 length equals 21 residues. Unmatched junction bases numbered 19, after V lost 6 bases and J lost 1 base. CDR1 SGHRS and CDR2 YFSETQ come from the germline V gene. CDR3 sequence (DNA): TGCGCCAGCAAAGGGTCGGCTACCGGGACTAGCGGGGAGTTGTCCTACAATGAGCAGTTCTTC. It specifies CASKGSATGTSGELSYNEQFF.

This clonotype was counted only a few times. This chain uses TRBV20-1 with TRBJ2-3, with 10 bases identical to TRBD2. The V segment lost 6 bases and the J segment 3 bases; nucleotides outside the gene matches: 15. The CDR3 runs to 17 residues. Germline V gene sequence: CDR1 DFQATT, CDR2 SNEGSKA (reference sequence). The CDR3 here is CSAPLSGGAVLTDTQYF. In nucleotides, the CDR3 is TGCAGTGCCCCACTCAGCGGGGGGGCCGTGTTGACAGATACGCAGTATTTT.

This clonotype was seen a few times. V usage is TRBV24-1 and J usage is TRBJ1-1, with 8 bases fitting TRBD1. In germline, CDR1 is KGHDR, CDR2 SFDVKD. With V trimmed by 2 bases and J by 4 bases, 8 bases remained unmatched. The CDR3 length is 16 residues. The CDR3 loop is CATSDSRTGMSTEAFF. In DNA form, the CDR3 reads TGTGCCACCAGTGATTCAAGGACAGGGATGAGCACTGAAGCTTTCTTT.

V is TRBV28 and J is TRBJ2-5; 10 bases are a match to TRBD1. The CDR3 spans 17 residues. V lost 6 bases, J lost 2 bases, and 12 bases stayed unmatched. Germline CDR1 and CDR2: MDHEN and SYDVKM. CDR3: CASSHGQGGVLQETQYF. CDR3 coding DNA: TGTGCCAGCAGCCACGGACAGGGGGGGGTGCTACAAGAGACCCAGTACTTC. The entire variable domain, with the rest obtained from reference TRBV28 and TRBJ2-5, is as follows: DVKVTQSSRYLVKRTGEKVFLECVQDMDHENMFWYRQDPGLGLRLIYFSYDVKMKEKGDIPEGYSVSREKKERFSLILESASTNQTSMYLCASSHGQGGVLQETQYFGPGTRLLVL.

This chain connects TRBV28 to TRBJ2-1; 7 bases are shared with TRBD2. This CDR3 contains 16 residues. The germline CDR1 and CDR2 sequences are MDHEN and SYDVKM. V trimming: 4 bases; J trimming: 2 bases; junction bases outside the gene matches: 8. In DNA, the CDR3 is TGTGCCAGCAGTTCTCCAGGGAGGGTGACCTACAATGAGCAGTTCTTC. Protein product: CASSSPGRVTYNEQFF. Full variable domain (outside the CDR3, taken from reference TRBV28 and TRBJ2-1): DVKVTQSSRYLVKRTGEKVFLECVQDMDHENMFWYRQDPGLGLRLIYFSYDVKMKEKGDIPEGYSVSREKKERFSLILESASTNQTSMYLCASSSPGRVTYNEQFFGPGTRLTVL.

This clonotype was seen repeatedly, ten times or more. The gene calls are TRBV10-3 and TRBJ2-4; D is undetermined. The V gene's germline CDR1 is ENHRY and CDR2 SYGVKD. The CDR3 has 11 residues. V was clipped by 4 bases and J by 9 bases, with 7 bases between them. CDR3 region: CAISARIIQYF. In DNA form, the CDR3 reads TGTGCCATCAGTGCGAGGATCATTCAGTACTTC.

A few counts support this clonotype. This chain connects TRBV12-3 or TRBV12-4 to TRBJ1-2, with D uncertain. CDR3 length equals 13 residues. The germline V and J ends were trimmed by 2 bases and 3 bases, with 7 bases remaining between them. This chain's CDR3 is CASSLQEYYGYTF. The CDR3 region has the DNA TGTGCCAGCAGTTTACAGGAATACTATGGCTACACCTTC.

This rearrangement joins TRBV29-1 to TRBJ2-3, with 9 bases identical to TRBD2. Germline trimming cut 7 bases from V and 0 bases from J; bases unmatched to any gene: 2. The CDR3 is 13 residues long. CDR1 is SQVTM, CDR2 ANQGSEA, per germline. CDR3 region: CSGRGGSTDTQYF. CDR3 nucleotide sequence: TGCAGCGGGCGGGGGGGGAGCACAGATACGCAGTATTTT.

V gene TRBV5-4 combines with J gene TRBJ2-7; D is possibly TRBD1 (6 bases). This CDR3 contains 13 residues. Per the germline V gene, CDR1 is SGHNT and CDR2 is YYREEE (reference sequence). Trimming left V 5 bases short and J 3 bases short, with 12 bases between. CDR3 region: CASRERQDYEQYF. The CDR3 bases are TGTGCCAGCAGGGAACGACAGGACTACGAGCAGTACTTC.

This clonotype has a handful of counts. The chain combines TRBV18 with TRBJ2-7, with 8 bases identical to TRBD1. The CDR3 is 15 amino acids. The germline V gene encodes CDR1 KGHSH and CDR2 LQKENI. The trim removed 1 base at V and 2 bases at J, leaving 4 bases unmatched. CDR3 in amino acids: CASSPLPGGAYEQYF. CDR3 in DNA: TGTGCCAGCTCACCACTTCCAGGGGGCGCCTACGAGCAGTACTTC.

This clonotype was found many times. The V call is TRBV12-3 or TRBV12-4, the J call TRBJ1-2, with no clear D. The CDR3 is made up of 14 amino acids. V shed 9 bases and J shed 8 bases, with 22 bases lying between them. CDR3 protein: CASVPDMGSRGYTF. The CDR3, as DNA: TGTGCCAGTGTCCCCGATATGGGTTCCCGGGGCTACACCTTC.

This chain uses TRBV12-3 or TRBV12-4 with TRBJ2-7; 8 nucleotides line up with TRBD1. Trimming took 3 bases from V and 1 from J; bases not matched to a gene: 5. The CDR3 totals 15 residues. Here the CDR3 reads CASSFQGALSYEQYF. CDR3 in DNA: TGTGCCAGCAGTTTTCAGGGGGCTTTGTCCTACGAGCAGTACTTC.

This clonotype was found a few times. The chain carries TRBV20-1 and TRBJ2-7; D is unresolved. Germline CDR1 is DFQATT and CDR2 is SNEGSKA (reference sequence). The CDR3 spans 16 residues. With 3 bases removed from V and 4 bases from J, the gap between germline ends came to 22 bases. CDR3 region: CSARSPIKLFVYEQYF. The CDR3 region has the DNA TGCAGTGCTAGGTCTCCTATAAAACTTTTCGTGTACGAGCAGTACTTC.